These 28 T cell receptor beta chains share one sample of origin, sequenced in a study of response to subunit inactivated influenza vaccine. TCRdb processed the RT-PCR reads anew with MiXCR; each CDR3 protein has one entry. The sample lists more than 400,000 distinct CDR3 sequences, roughly 7.9% seen once, with around 13% in the top ten. Sequencing used PBMCs from blood, obtained less than 25 months after vaccination. The receptors here all came from a man between 50 and 69 years old who received an inactivated influenza vaccine.

A word on this clonotype: The germline gene is not matched at one end of the junction; a read error may be the cause. The gene calls are TRBV7-9 and TRBJ2-7; D not resolved. Germline loops: CDR1 SEHNR, CDR2 FQNEAQ (reference sequence). CDR3 length: 15 residues. For the CDR3, the DNA is TGTGCCAGGAGCTTAGACCGTAGCCTGAGCTATGAGCAGTACTTC. Protein: CARSLDRSLSYEQYF.

This clonotype was seen repeatedly, ten times or more. The junction differs from germline at one of its ends, possibly a read error. The chain recombines TRBV3-1 with TRBJ2-7; D may correspond to TRBD1 or TRBD2 (5 bases each). The CDR3 consists of 14 residues. Germline V CDR1 and CDR2: LGHDT, YNNKEL (reference sequence). DNA for the CDR3: TGTGCAAGCAGCGCCCGGGACGGCTTTTACGAGCAGTACTTC. Translation gives CASSARDGFYEQYF.

This clonotype was seen only a few times. The V call is TRBV12-3 or TRBV12-4, the J call TRBJ2-1; 9 bases agree with TRBD2. Trimming at V came to 3 bases and at J to 9 bases, leaving 9 bases not matched to a gene. The CDR3 spans 15 residues. The CDR3 DNA follows: TGTGCCAGCAGTTTTAGCGGGGGTCGGAACGGTGAGCAGTTCTTC. Residues: CASSFSGGRNGEQFF.

In this sample, this clonotype turned up a few times. The rearrangement joins TRBV20-1 to TRBJ2-5; TRBD2 is a possible D gene (5 bases). The CDR3 contains 13 residues. Germline V lookup: CDR1 DFQATT, CDR2 SNEGSKA (reference sequence). Trimming cost V 1 base and J 2 bases, with 8 bases left between them. CDR3 in amino acids: CSARAGSQETQYF. As DNA, the CDR3 is TGCAGTGCTAGAGCGGGGAGTCAAGAGACCCAGTACTTC.

This clonotype appeared a few times. The CDR3 is CASSQERGGAAETQYF. The CDR3 bases are TGTGCCAGCAGCCAAGAACGCGGGGGGGCCGCGGAGACCCAGTACTTC. The chain carries TRBV4-2 and TRBJ2-5; TRBD2 matches 9 bases. The germline V gene encodes CDR1 LGHNA and CDR2 YNFKEQ. CDR3 length: 16 amino acids. The V and J ends lost 0 bases and 5 bases, in that order; junction bases with no gene match: 7.

The sample holds one count of this clonotype. V usage is TRBV7-8 and J usage is TRBJ2-2, with D possibly TRBD1 on 5 matching bases. Trimming removed 1 base from V and 0 bases from J, with 9 bases in between. The CDR3 has 16 residues. CDR1 and CDR2 (germline): SGHVS, FQNEAQ. Written as DNA, the CDR3 is TGTGCCAGCAGCTTAGGATGGACAACGAACACCGGGGAGCTGTTTTTT. It is translated as CASSLGWTTNTGELFF.

This clonotype was observed a handful of times. The rearrangement links TRBV12-3 or TRBV12-4 to TRBJ2-3; tentative D call: TRBD2 (6 bases). The CDR3 has 15 amino acids. V lost 3 bases and J lost 2, with 12 bases in between. CDR3 sequence (DNA): TGTGCCAGCAGTTTGAGGAGGGCAACCACAGATACGCAGTATTTT. Translation gives CASSLRRATTDTQYF.

This clonotype was detected only a few times. V and J are TRBV4-1 and TRBJ2-1; D perhaps matches TRBD2 (5 bases). Germline CDR1 reads MGHRA; CDR2 reads YSYEKL. V was pared by 1 base and J by 7 bases, with 14 bases between. The CDR3 consists of 15 residues. In nucleotides, the CDR3 is TGCGCCAGCAGCCAAGGAAGGGCTAGCATAAATGAGCAGTTCTTC. It translates to CASSQGRASINEQFF.

Only a few counts were recorded for this clonotype. The chain links TRBV27 to TRBJ2-7, with 14 bases matching TRBD2. Germline CDR1 reads MNHEY; CDR2 reads SMNVEV (reference sequence). CDR3 length: 17 residues. With 5 bases clipped from V and 0 bases from J, the junction kept 6 bases outside the gene matches. The CDR3 coding sequence is TGTGCCAGCAGTGCCCCGGGACTAGCGGGAGCCTCCTACGAGCAGTACTTC. Translating it yields CASSAPGLAGASYEQYF.

This clonotype was seen a few times. The chain employs TRBV5-1 and TRBJ2-1; D perhaps matches TRBD2 (6 bases). V gave up 6 bases and J gave up 7 bases, with 17 bases separating them. This CDR3 spans 14 amino acids. Looked up from germline, CDR1 is SGHRS and CDR2 is YFSETQ. CDR3: CASNPPGRGNEQFF. The CDR3 nucleotides read TGCGCCAGCAACCCCCCAGGTCGGGGGAATGAGCAGTTCTTC.

The chain has TRBV7-8 and TRBJ2-2; D gene ambiguous. CDR3 length: 13 residues. Germline lookup yields CDR1 SGHVS and CDR2 FQNEAQ. V was trimmed by 1 base and J by 11 bases, leaving 11 bases between them. CDR3 nucleotides: TGTGCCAGCAGCTTAGGGCCCGCGGCCGAGCTGTTTTTT. This encodes CASSLGPAAELFF.

The chain joins TRBV28 to TRBJ1-5, with D unclear. The V and J ends lost 1 base and 4 bases respectively, with 11 bases between them. Germline CDR1 reads MDHEN; CDR2 reads SYDVKM. This CDR3 has 15 residues. In DNA form, the CDR3 reads TGTGCCAGCAGTTTATTTGGAGCCTTAAATCAGCCCCAGCATTTT. It specifies CASSLFGALNQPQHF.

The sample holds a few counts of this clonotype. In DNA, the CDR3 is TGTGCCAGCAAAAAGGGACAGGTCAACACTGAAGCTTTCTTT. Protein: CASKKGQVNTEAFF. This chain links TRBV6-1 with TRBJ1-1, with 8 bases identical to TRBD1. V shed 7 bases and J 2 bases; nucleotides not matched to a gene: 6. Germline V lookup: CDR1 MNHNS, CDR2 SASEGT. This CDR3 contains 14 residues.

This clonotype was detected once. The chain is built from TRBV18 and TRBJ2-7; 8 bases align to TRBD1. Trimming cost V 3 bases and J 5 bases; bases outside gene matches: 12. Germline assignment: CDR1 KGHSH and CDR2 LQKENI. The CDR3 has 16 amino acids. The CDR3 sequence is CASSPWTGLHGDEQYF. DNA of the CDR3: TGTGCCAGCTCACCTTGGACAGGGCTTCATGGCGACGAGCAGTACTTC.

This chain joins TRBV12-3 or TRBV12-4 and TRBJ1-1, with D hard to call. V dropped 2 bases and J dropped 1 base, with 5 bases sitting between them. CDR3 length equals 13 residues. CDR3 bases: TGTGCCAGCAGTTTAAAGAAGAACACTGAAGCTTTCTTT. This sequence encodes CASSLKKNTEAFF.

This clonotype was seen a few times. This chain uses TRBV6-2 or TRBV6-3 with TRBJ2-3; D is uncertain. This CDR3 comprises 14 residues. V dropped 10 bases and J dropped 0 bases, with 14 bases sitting between them. The germline V gene encodes CDR1 MNHEY and CDR2 SVGEGT. The CDR3 DNA reads TGTGCCATCGGGCCCGCCGGAAGCACAGATACGCAGTATTTT. The encoded protein is CAIGPAGSTDTQYF.

This clonotype occurred a few times. The CDR3 DNA reads TGTGCCAGCAGTTTTAAAGGGGGCAGCTACGAGCAGTACTTC. Translating it yields CASSFKGGSYEQYF. The chain carries TRBV12-3 or TRBV12-4 and TRBJ2-7, with 7 bases lining up with TRBD1. This CDR3 contains 14 residues. V dropped 3 bases and J dropped 3; count of bases not matched to a gene: 5.

This clonotype was found a few times. The V and J genes are TRBV29-1 and TRBJ2-2; D uncertain. The ends were cut back, 4 bases at V and 0 bases at J, with 9 bases in the middle. This CDR3 comprises 14 residues. Germline CDR1 reads SQVTM; CDR2 reads ANQGSEA. CDR3 sequence (DNA): TGCAGCGTTGGGTACGGCGCGAACACCGGGGAGCTGTTTTTT. Its protein product is CSVGYGANTGELFF.

The V gene is TRBV12-3 or TRBV12-4, the J gene TRBJ1-1; the match to TRBD1 covers 9 bases. The V segment lost 5 bases and the J segment 5 bases; nucleotides outside the gene matches: 9. CDR3 length: 15 residues. The CDR3 region is CASSVYRGLSTEAFF. CDR3 nucleotides: TGTGCCAGCAGTGTCTACAGGGGGCTGAGTACTGAAGCTTTCTTT.

V gene TRBV6-2 or TRBV6-3 combines with J gene TRBJ1-1; TRBD1 matches at 11 bases. There are 17 residues in the CDR3. Germline CDR1 is MNHEY and CDR2 is SVGEGT. The V gene end was trimmed by 6 bases and the J gene end by 4 bases; junction bases not matched to a gene: 13. The CDR3 DNA reads TGTGCCAGCAGACGCGGACAGGGGGCCGCTTTGGCCACTGAAGCTTTCTTT. It translates to CASRRGQGAALATEAFF.

This clonotype was seen at least ten times. J is TRBJ2-5 and V is TRBV6-1; tentative D call: TRBD2 (5 bases). V was trimmed by 6 bases and J by 1 base, leaving 21 bases between them. This CDR3 has 17 residues. Germline CDR1 reads MNHNS; CDR2 reads SASEGT. CDR3 amino acids: CASRPGRHRRVQETQYF. DNA for the CDR3: TGTGCCAGCAGGCCCGGACGTCATCGGCGGGTCCAAGAGACCCAGTACTTC.

This clonotype was seen a handful of times. The chain employs TRBV6-5 and TRBJ1-6; 8 bases map to TRBD1. CDR1 and CDR2 from the germline V gene are MNHEY and SVGAGI. The CDR3 runs to 19 residues. V lost 4 bases to trimming and J lost 14 bases; unmatched junction nucleotides: 25. CDR3 in amino acids: CASSSFIPIDRGAPLSLHF. The CDR3 DNA reads as TGTGCCAGCAGTTCCTTCATACCCATTGACAGGGGCGCCCCTTTGTCCCTCCACTTT.

The chain joins TRBV2 to TRBJ1-1, with D perhaps TRBD1 (5 bases). The CDR3 contains 16 residues. V was clipped by 2 bases and J by 5 bases, with 18 bases between them. Germline lookup yields CDR1 SNHLY and CDR2 FYNNEI. The DNA for the CDR3 is TGTGCCAGCAGTGAAAGTGGGGGGTTGGGGCTAACTGAAGCTTTCTTT. This gives the protein CASSESGGLGLTEAFF.

In this sample, this clonotype turned up many times. The genes are TRBV6-1 and TRBJ2-5; TRBD1 matches 7 bases. CDR1 is MNHNS and CDR2 is SASEGT in the germline V gene. The length of the CDR3 is 14 residues. Unmatched junction bases numbered 6, after V lost 4 bases and J lost 4 bases. The CDR3: CASSGLQGRETQYF. The DNA of the CDR3 is TGTGCCAGCAGTGGTCTACAGGGGAGAGAGACCCAGTACTTC.

CDR3 sequence: CASSTLLGQGRTNTGELFF. In DNA form, the CDR3 reads TGTGCCAGCAGCACTTTACTCGGACAGGGGCGAACGAACACCGGGGAGCTGTTTTTT. The rearrangement links TRBV11-1 to TRBJ2-2, with 9 bases matching TRBD1. This CDR3 contains 19 residues. J gave up 0 bases and V 5 bases, and 13 bases lay outside the gene matches. Germline loops: CDR1 SGHAT, CDR2 FQDESV (reference sequence).

In its sample, this clonotype was seen many times. The chain has TRBV4-3 and TRBJ2-3; TRBD2 might be the D (5 bases). The germline V gene encodes CDR1 LGHNA and CDR2 YSLEER. The CDR3 is 17 residues long. V gave up 0 bases and J gave up 3 bases, with 16 bases separating them. Here the CDR3 DNA reads TGCGCCAGCAGCCAAGAAGTAGACGCGAGGAGGACAGATACGCAGTATTTT. It specifies CASSQEVDARRTDTQYF.

Written as DNA, the CDR3 is TGCAGTGCTAGAGCCGACGGACTGCACACGAACACCGGGGAGCTGTTTTTT. Translation gives CSARADGLHTNTGELFF. This chain uses TRBV20-1 with TRBJ2-2; D is perhaps TRBD2 (5 bases). Germline values: CDR1 DFQATT, CDR2 SNEGSKA (reference sequence). V shed 1 base and J shed 0 bases, with 15 bases lying between them. The CDR3 runs to 17 residues.

This clonotype was seen ten or more times. The chain employs TRBV5-6 and TRBJ2-3; D is perhaps TRBD1 or TRBD2 (5 bases each). Germline CDR1 and CDR2: SGHDT and YYEEEE. The V and J ends lost 5 bases and 6 bases respectively, with 19 bases between them. CDR3 length: 15 amino acids. In nucleotides, the CDR3 is TGTGCCAGCAGTCTTGGTTCGGGGCGAGGGGATACGCAGTATTTT. Translation gives CASSLGSGRGDTQYF. The full variable domain, with the rest looked up from reference TRBV5-6 and TRBJ2-3, is DAGVTQSPTHLIKTRGQQVTLRCSPKSGHDTVSWYQQALGQGPQFIFQYYEEEERQRGNFPDRFSGHQFPNYSSELNVNALLLGDSALYLCASSLGSGRGDTQYFGPGTRLTVL.